This T cell receptor beta chain was identified in a study of OX40 agonist ivuxolimab in advanced cancers. Generated by immunoSEQ multiplex PCR, the TCRdb table keeps only in-frame clones and is missing some. The sample lists tens of thousands of clones, around 94% seen once, with approximately 14% in the top ten. Findings and caveats of the study: Some of the nonresponding patients also showed low levels of normalized T-cell clonal expansion.

In the case of this clone: The antigen is unknown.

Germline CDR1 MDHEN, CDR2 SYDVKM. V dropped 4 bases and J dropped 0 bases, with 13 bases sitting between them. The CDR3 is 15 residues long. The TCR comes from an adult with an advanced solid tumor such as melanoma, head and neck, liver or kidney cancer. The chain couples TRBV28 to TRBJ2-7; D may be TRBD1 (6 bases). Here the sequenced sample was CD4+ or CD8+ T cells sorted from blood, taken in a trial of the OX40 agonist ivuxolimab. The CDR3 sequence is CASSSGQFSSYEQYF. The CDR3, as DNA: TGTGCCAGCAGTTCCGGACAGTTCAGCTCCTACGAGCAGTACTTC.